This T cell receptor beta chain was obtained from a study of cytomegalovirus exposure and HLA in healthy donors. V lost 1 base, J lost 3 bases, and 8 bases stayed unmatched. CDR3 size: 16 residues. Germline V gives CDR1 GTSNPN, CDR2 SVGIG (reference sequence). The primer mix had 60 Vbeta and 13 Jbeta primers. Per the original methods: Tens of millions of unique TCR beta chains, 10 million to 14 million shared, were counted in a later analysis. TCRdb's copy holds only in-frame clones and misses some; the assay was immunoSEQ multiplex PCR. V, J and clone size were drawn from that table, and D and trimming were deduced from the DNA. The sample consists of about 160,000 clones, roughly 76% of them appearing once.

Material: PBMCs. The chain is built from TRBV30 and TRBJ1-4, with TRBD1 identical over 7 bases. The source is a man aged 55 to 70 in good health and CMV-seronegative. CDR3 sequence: CAWSAEGGVANEKLFF. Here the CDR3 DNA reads TGTGCCTGGAGTGCGGAAGGGGGCGTTGCTAATGAAAAACTGTTTTTT.